The subject of this entry is one T cell receptor (beta chain). The data are from a study of blood T cell repertoires in COVID-19. In the authors' methods: Estimates of nucleated cell counts were drawn from the amplification of reference gene primers. Assay used: immunoSEQ multiplex PCR; TCRdb lists only in-frame clones, some missing. V, J and clone size are taken as reported in that table, and D and trimming were inferred from the DNA itself. The sample includes around 260,000 clones, 83% of them seen just once. V shed 7 bases, J shed 0 bases, and the junction held 15 bases outside the gene matches. The CDR3 covers 19 residues. Germline CDR1 and CDR2: SQVTM and ANQGSEA.

The receptor's source is a woman between 45 and 60 years old who had recovered from COVID-19. V gene TRBV29-1 combines with J gene TRBJ2-2, with TRBD2 matching over 12 bases. Specimen: peripheral blood. The CDR3 region has the DNA TGCAGCGCCAAGGGTGCTAGCGGGGGGGCCCCCCCGAACACCGGGGAGCTGTTTTTT. Its translation: CSAKGASGGAPPNTGELFF.